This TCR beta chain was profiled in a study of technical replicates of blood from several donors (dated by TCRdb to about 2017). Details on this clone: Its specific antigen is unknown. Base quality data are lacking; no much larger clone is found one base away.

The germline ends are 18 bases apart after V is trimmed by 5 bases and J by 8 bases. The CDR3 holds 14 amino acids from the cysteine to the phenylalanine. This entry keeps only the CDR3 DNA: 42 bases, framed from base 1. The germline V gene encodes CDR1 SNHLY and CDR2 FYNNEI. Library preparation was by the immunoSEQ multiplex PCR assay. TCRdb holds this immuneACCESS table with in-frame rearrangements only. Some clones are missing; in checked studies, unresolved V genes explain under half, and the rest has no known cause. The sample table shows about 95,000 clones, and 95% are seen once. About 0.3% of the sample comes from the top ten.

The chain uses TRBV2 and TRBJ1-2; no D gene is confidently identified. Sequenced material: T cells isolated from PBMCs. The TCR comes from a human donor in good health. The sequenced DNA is TGTGCCAGCAGTCTGAGGACGGAGGAGAGGGGCTACACCTTC. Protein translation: CASSLRTEERGYTF. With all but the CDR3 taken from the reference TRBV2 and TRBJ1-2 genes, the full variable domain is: EPEVTQTPSHQVTQMGQEVILRCVPISNHLYFYWYRQILGQKVEFLVSFYNNEISEKSEIFDDQFSVERPDGSNFTLKIRSTKLEDSAMYFCASSLRTEERGYTFGSGTRLTVV.